Each of the 14 T cell receptor beta chains below was sequenced from the same sample in a study of blood T cell repertoires in COVID-19. Produced via immunoSEQ multiplex PCR; TCRdb's table is partial and in-frame only. This table holds about 54,000 clones, over 75% found once. Input material: peripheral blood. Source of these receptors: a woman in her thirties or forties with active COVID-19.

This clone came up once. The chain couples TRBV12-3 or TRBV12-4 to TRBJ2-7, with unresolved D. Deletions cut 5 bases from V and 3 bases from J, with 5 bases between. The CDR3 consists of 11 residues. DNA of the CDR3: TGTGCCAGCAGTAATCGCTACGAGCAGTACTTC. Its translation: CASSNRYEQYF.

In its sample, this clone ranks as medium-sized (0.01 to 0.1%). The chain couples TRBV27 to TRBJ2-7, with 12 bases aligning to TRBD2. The J segment lost 2 bases and the V segment lost 8 bases, leaving 4 bases of the junction unmatched. CDR3 length: 14 residues. In germline, CDR1 is MNHEY, CDR2 SMNVEV (reference sequence). This CDR3 reads CASGASGGAYEQYF. The CDR3 region has the DNA TGTGCCAGCGGGGCTAGCGGGGGGGCCTACGAGCAGTACTTC.

V gene TRBV2 combines with J gene TRBJ1-2, with a tentative D call TRBD1 (5 bases). Germline assignment: CDR1 SNHLY and CDR2 FYNNEI. The CDR3 covers 14 residues. Between the trimmed V and J ends, which lost 6 bases and 4 bases, there was a span of 15 bases. The CDR3 DNA is TGTGCCAGCAGGGGGGGGTCTACTGCCTATGGCTACACCTTC. Translated: CASRGGSTAYGYTF. The whole variable domain, filled in from reference TRBV2 and TRBJ1-2, reads EPEVTQTPSHQVTQMGQEVILRCVPISNHLYFYWYRQILGQKVEFLVSFYNNEISEKSEIFDDQFSVERPDGSNFTLKIRSTKLEDSAMYFCASRGGSTAYGYTFGSGTRLTVV.

The chain is built from TRBV5-1 and TRBJ1-4, with 7 bases aligning to TRBD1. The trim removed 4 bases at V and 7 bases at J, leaving 13 bases unmatched. The germline CDR1 and CDR2 sequences are SGHRS and YFSETQ. This CDR3 region has 16 residues. The CDR3 DNA reads TGCGCCAGCAGCCCGGGGAGAACAGGGGTGGGTGAAAAACTGTTTTTT. Residues: CASSPGRTGVGEKLFF.

The chain links TRBV28 to TRBJ1-2; D possibly corresponds to TRBD1 (5 bases). Deletions cut 3 bases from V and 4 bases from J, with 6 bases between. The germline V gene has CDR1 MDHEN and CDR2 SYDVKM. The CDR3 is 12 residues long. The CDR3: CASSFRGYGYTF. CDR3 coding DNA: TGTGCCAGCAGTTTTAGGGGCTATGGCTACACCTTC.

This clone was seen just once. The chain combines TRBV30 with TRBJ1-2, with 9 bases matching TRBD1. Germline assignment: CDR1 GTSNPN and CDR2 SVGIG (reference sequence). The CDR3 runs 13 residues. The V and J ends lost 6 bases and 6 bases, in that order; junction bases with no gene match: 8. The CDR3 DNA reads TGTGCCTGCCCCAATACAGGGGGCGATGGCTACACCTTC. It is translated as CACPNTGGDGYTF.

V and J are TRBV28 and TRBJ1-2; D unclear. CDR3 size: 12 residues. V shed 5 bases and J shed 8 bases, with 12 bases lying between them. Germline assignment: CDR1 MDHEN and CDR2 SYDVKM. This CDR3 reads CASSPPVEGYTF. The CDR3 DNA follows: TGTGCCAGCAGTCCTCCTGTCGAGGGCTACACCTTC.

The rearrangement uses TRBV6-5 and TRBJ2-2; unclear D gene. Germline V gives CDR1 MNHEY, CDR2 SVGAGI. V shed 6 bases and J shed 6 bases, with 11 bases lying between them. The CDR3 runs to 13 residues. The CDR3 here is CASSQELAGELFF. For the CDR3, the DNA is TGTGCCAGCAGCCAAGAGTTGGCCGGGGAGCTGTTTTTT.

The gene calls are TRBV5-1 and TRBJ2-7; D might be TRBD1 (9 bases). The germline CDR1 and CDR2 sequences are SGHRS and YFSETQ. The CDR3 contains 16 residues. Between the trimmed V and J ends, which lost 4 bases and 7 bases, there was a span of 24 bases. CDR3 sequence reads: CASSPGGGTGTLEQYF. In DNA form, the CDR3 reads TGCGCCAGCAGCCCCGGGGGGGGGACAGGGACCTTGGAGCAGTACTTC.

The chain has TRBV18 and TRBJ2-5, with D perhaps matching TRBD2 (5 bases). Germline CDR1 is KGHSH and CDR2 is LQKENI. The V end lost 4 bases, the J end lost 7 bases, and 13 bases lay between the germline ends. CDR3 size: 13 residues. Here the CDR3 DNA reads TGTGCCAGCTCACAGGCGGGCCCCGGGACCCAGTACTTC. Residues: CASSQAGPGTQYF.

This rearrangement joins TRBV27 to TRBJ1-2, with 8 positions matching TRBD1. V lost 3 bases, J lost 8 bases, and 5 bases stayed unmatched. CDR3 length: 13 amino acids. From germline, CDR1 is MNHEY and CDR2 SMNVEV (reference sequence). Written as DNA, the CDR3 is TGTGCCAGCAGTTTCAGCAGGGGGCGAGGCTACACCTTC. Its translation is CASSFSRGRGYTF.

The rearrangement links TRBV18 to TRBJ2-3; no reliable D call. In germline, CDR1 is KGHSH, CDR2 LQKENI. V lost 2 bases and J lost 4, with 4 bases in between. The CDR3 is 12 amino acids. CDR3 residues: CASSPAADTQYF. The CDR3 nucleotides are TGTGCCAGCTCACCAGCGGCAGATACGCAGTATTTT.

The chain recombines TRBV9 with TRBJ1-1, with a possible D match to TRBD1 (5 bases). Germline V CDR1 and CDR2: SGDLS, YYNGEE. V was pared by 4 bases and J by 4 bases, with 14 bases between. The CDR3 is 14 amino acids. The CDR3 here is CASSRVGGVTEAFF. The CDR3 DNA reads as TGTGCCAGCAGCCGCGTGGGGGGGGTCACTGAAGCTTTCTTT.

The rearrangement joins TRBV6-5 to TRBJ1-2, with 7 bases matching TRBD1. V lost 6 bases and J lost 2; bases outside the gene matches: 3. The CDR3 loop spans 13 amino acids. Germline V gene lookup returns CDR1 MNHEY and CDR2 SVGAGI. CDR3 DNA: TGTGCCAGCAGCCAGGACAGGAACTATGGCTACACCTTC. It is translated as CASSQDRNYGYTF.